The source of this TCR beta chain is a study of T-cell reconstitution after alpha-beta-depleted transplantation in children. Findings and caveats of the study: Reportedly, only several hundred clones from non-depleted graft cells drove alpha-beta T-cell counts at about two months. T-cell numbers and diversity one year post-transplant derived largely from freshly generated T cells. Recipient T cells and thymic progenitors that survived were the source of the high TCRbeta diversity seen at day 60 in some patients.

The CDR3 is 11 amino acids. CDR1 and CDR2 from the germline V gene are GTSNPN and SVGIG (reference sequence). V lost 3 bases and J lost 8, with 7 bases in between. The TCRbeta library incorporated unique molecular identifiers. TCRdb reprocessed the PCR reads via MiXCR and lists one record per CDR3 protein. This table has around 100,000 distinct CDR3 sequences, approximately 6% appearing once. In its sample, this clonotype was seen many times. The antigen remains unidentified. The source is a female patient aged 2-10 years who had a stem cell transplant for Fanconi anemia, so the T cells may come from the graft donor. The chain recombines TRBV30 with TRBJ2-2; no clear D gene. The sequencing used PBMCs, mostly from graft donor cells, collected 60 days after TCRalphabeta/CD19-depleted stem cell transplant. Here the CDR3 reads CAWRRVGELFF. The CDR3 DNA follows: TGTGCCTGGAGACGGGTTGGGGAGCTGTTTTTT.